This paragraph covers one TCR beta chain sequence. The data originate from a study of blood T cell repertoires in COVID-19. The table came from immunoSEQ multiplex PCR; TCRdb's copy has only in-frame clones and leaves some out. This sample has about 140,000 clones, with approximately 80% found just once. Deletions cut 5 bases from V and 3 bases from J, with 8 bases between. Germline CDR1 reads MNHEY; CDR2 reads SVGAGI. This CDR3 contains 13 residues. Sequenced: peripheral blood. The rearrangement links TRBV6-5 to TRBJ2-1, with D maybe TRBD1 (6 bases). This TCR derives from a man aged 55 to 70 with active or convalescent COVID-19. The CDR3 bases are TGTGCCAGCAGTACGGACAGCTACAATGAGCAGTTCTTC. Translating it yields CASSTDSYNEQFF.